This TCR beta chain was observed in a study of blood T cell repertoires in COVID-19. Across the study: Samples came from the United States, Italy and Spain, spanning acute and convalescent COVID-19. Sample material is recorded as cDNA or gDNA derived from T cells, B-cell-depleted T cells, or PBMCs.

The germline CDR1 and CDR2 sequences are SNHLY and FYNNEI. The CDR3 totals 13 residues. V lost 11 bases to trimming and J lost 6 bases; unmatched junction nucleotides: 11. In the original processing: Nucleated cell counts were estimated from reference gene primer amplification. Clones were sequenced by immunoSEQ multiplex PCR, and TCRdb holds only the in-frame ones, with some missing. V, J and clone size derive from that table, while D and trimming were established from the DNA sequence. This table has roughly 200,000 clones, 80% appearing once. This clone was counted only a few times. The sequenced sample was peripheral blood. This receptor was obtained from a man in his 70s with active or convalescent COVID-19. The gene calls are TRBV2 and TRBJ1-1; 8 nucleotides agree with TRBD1. The CDR3 nucleotides read TGTGCCCTTGGTTCGGCAGGGGGCGCTGAAGCTTTCTTT. It yields the protein CALGSAGGAEAFF.